This TCR beta chain was obtained from a study of human T cells and chemical hapten exposure. Findings and caveats of the study: As patch test score rose, PT1 expanded TCR counts tended to rise as well.

Time point in this sample: patch test 3, about 24 weeks after DPC sensitization. Documented treatment: therapeutic diphenylcyclopropenone sensitization with weekly scalp DPC. Those who donated were patients with alopecia, 18 to 70 years of age, and suitable for DPC. TCRdb passed the RACE reads through MiXCR, listing each CDR3 protein once. The top ten hold 4.5% to 6.5% of the sample, which has 28,000 or so distinct CDR3 sequences, 5.8% seen once. This clonotype was picked up many times. The antigen remains undetermined. The sequence was collected from a young man with alopecia areata. Some clones in this sample may be carry-over from other donors' samples. Here the sequenced sample was whole blood, taken in connection with sensitization to the hapten diphenylcyclopropenone (DPC).

CDR3: CASSSGGQGENYGYTF. The DNA for the CDR3 is TGTGCCAGCAGCTCCGGGGGACAGGGGGAGAACTATGGCTACACCTTC. The V gene is TRBV7-2, the J gene TRBJ1-2, with 11 positions matching TRBD1. J lost 2 bases, V lost 4 bases, and 6 bases had no gene match. The CDR3 length is 16 residues. CDR1 is SGHTA, CDR2 FQGNSA, per germline.